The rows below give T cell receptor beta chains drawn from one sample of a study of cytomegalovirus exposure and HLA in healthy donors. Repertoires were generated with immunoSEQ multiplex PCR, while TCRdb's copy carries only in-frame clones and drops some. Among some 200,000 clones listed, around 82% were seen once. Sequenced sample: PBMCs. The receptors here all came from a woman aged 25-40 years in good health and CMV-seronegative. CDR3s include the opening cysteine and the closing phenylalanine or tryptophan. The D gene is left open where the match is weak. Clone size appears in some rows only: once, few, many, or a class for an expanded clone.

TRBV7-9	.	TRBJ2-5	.	CASSLVGRGTRQETQYF	TGTGCCAGCAGCTTAGTTGGAAGGGGTACGCGACAAGAGACCCAGTACTTC
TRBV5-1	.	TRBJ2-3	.	CASSSQRETQYF	TGCGCCAGCAGCTCCCAAAGGGAGACGCAGTATTTT
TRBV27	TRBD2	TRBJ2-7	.	CASSWGGEGTYEQYF	TGTGCCAGCAGTTGGGGCGGGGAGGGAACCTACGAGCAGTACTTC
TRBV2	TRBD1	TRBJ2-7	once	CASNQQGNSVSEQYF	TGTGCCAGCAACCAACAGGGGAATAGCGTATCCGAGCAGTACTTC
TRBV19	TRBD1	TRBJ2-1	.	CASSPGQGGYNEQFF	TGTGCCAGTAGCCCGGGACAGGGGGGATACAATGAGCAGTTCTTC
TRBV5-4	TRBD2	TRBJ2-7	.	CASSPGTSGTYEQYF	TGTGCCAGCAGCCCGGGGACTAGCGGAACCTACGAGCAGTACTTC
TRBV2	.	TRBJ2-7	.	CASSGDNYEQYF	TGTGCCAGCAGCGGGGATAACTACGAGCAGTACTTC
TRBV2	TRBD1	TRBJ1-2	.	CASSWTGSSYGYTF	TGTGCCAGCAGTTGGACAGGATCCTCCTATGGCTACACCTTC
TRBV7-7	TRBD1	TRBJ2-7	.	CASSHSSGTGSEQYF	TGTGCCAGCAGCCACTCATCCGGGACAGGGTCCGAGCAGTACTTC
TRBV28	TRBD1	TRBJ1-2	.	CASSHLLGTGADGYTF	TGTGCCAGCAGCCACCTCCTCGGGACAGGGGCGGATGGCTACACCTTC
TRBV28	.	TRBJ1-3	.	CASKGGRGPGNTIYF	TGTGCCAGCAAGGGAGGAAGGGGACCTGGAAACACCATATATTTT
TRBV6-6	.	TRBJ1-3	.	CASSYSQGSGNTIYF	TGTGCCAGCAGTTACTCACAGGGATCCGGAAACACCATATATTTT
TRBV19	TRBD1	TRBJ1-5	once	CASTGTVYSNQPQHF	TGTGCCAGTACCGGGACAGTTTATAGCAATCAGCCCCAGCATTTT
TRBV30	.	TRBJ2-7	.	CAWSFAENYEQYF	TGTGCCTGGAGTTTCGCAGAAAACTACGAGCAGTACTTC
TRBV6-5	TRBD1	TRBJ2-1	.	CASSRDSFEQFF	TGTGCCAGCAGCCGGGACAGTTTCGAGCAGTTCTTC
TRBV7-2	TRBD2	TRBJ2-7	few	CASSLGLAGGYEQYF	TGTGCCAGCAGCTTAGGGCTAGCGGGAGGCTACGAGCAGTACTTC
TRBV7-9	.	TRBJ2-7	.	CASSRWDKHYEQYF	TGTGCCAGCAGCCGCTGGGACAAACACTACGAGCAGTACTTC
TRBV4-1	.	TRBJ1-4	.	CASSQQGNRGEKLFF	TGCGCCAGCAGCCAGCAGGGAAATAGGGGTGAAAAACTGTTTTTT
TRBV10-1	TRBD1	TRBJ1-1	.	CASRAGQGDTEAFF	TGCGCCAGCAGAGCTGGACAGGGGGACACTGAAGCTTTCTTT
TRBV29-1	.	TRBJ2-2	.	CSARTVLAGELFF	TGCAGCGCCCGGACAGTGTTGGCCGGGGAGCTGTTTTTT
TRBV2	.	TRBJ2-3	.	CASKRLGDTQYF	TGTGCCAGCAAGAGGTTGGGAGATACGCAGTATTTT
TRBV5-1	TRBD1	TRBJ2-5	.	CASSETGQGETQYF	TGCGCCAGCAGCGAGACAGGGCAAGGAGAGACCCAGTACTTC
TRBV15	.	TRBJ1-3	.	CATSTRQIHTIYF	TGTGCCACCAGCACAAGACAGATCCACACCATATATTTT
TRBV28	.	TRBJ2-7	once	CASSVPGALYEQYF	TGTGCCAGCAGTGTCCCAGGGGCGCTTTACGAGCAGTACTTC
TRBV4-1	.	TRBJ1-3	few	CASSQERTDGNTIYF	TGCGCCAGCAGCCAAGAGAGGACAGATGGAAACACCATATATTTT
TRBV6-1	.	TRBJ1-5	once	CASRTEEGSNQPQHF	TGTGCCAGCAGGACGGAGGAAGGGAGCAATCAGCCCCAGCATTTT
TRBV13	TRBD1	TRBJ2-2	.	CASSLGQGTGELFF	TGTGCCAGCAGCTTAGGACAGGGGACCGGGGAGCTGTTTTTT
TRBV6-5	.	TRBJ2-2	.	CASSYAAAGELFF	TGTGCCAGCAGTTACGCCGCGGCCGGGGAGCTGTTTTTT
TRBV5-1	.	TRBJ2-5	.	CASSLARITRARGETQYF	TGCGCCAGCAGCTTGGCTCGTATAACTAGAGCGAGGGGGGAGACCCAGTACTTC
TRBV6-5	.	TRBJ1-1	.	CASGQQGSTEAFF	TGTGCCAGCGGACAACAGGGAAGCACTGAAGCTTTCTTT